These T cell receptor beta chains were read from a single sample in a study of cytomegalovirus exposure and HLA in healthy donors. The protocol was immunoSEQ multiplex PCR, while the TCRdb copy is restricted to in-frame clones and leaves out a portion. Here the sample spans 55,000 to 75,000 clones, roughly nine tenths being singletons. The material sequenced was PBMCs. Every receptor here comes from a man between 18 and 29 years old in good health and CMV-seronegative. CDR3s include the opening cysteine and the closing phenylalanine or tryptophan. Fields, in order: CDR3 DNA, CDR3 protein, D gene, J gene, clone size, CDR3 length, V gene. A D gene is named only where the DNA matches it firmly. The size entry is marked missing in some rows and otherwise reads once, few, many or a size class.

CDR3 DNA: TGCGCCAGCAGCCCGTCGGGGGGTGGCTACACCTTC; CDR3 protein: CASSPSGGGYTF; D gene: .; J gene: TRBJ1-2; clone size: .; CDR3 length: 12; V gene: TRBV5-1
CDR3 DNA: TGTGCCTGGATGGGGTCCCAGGGGCTTAACTATGGCTACACCTTC; CDR3 protein: CAWMGSQGLNYGYTF; D gene: .; J gene: TRBJ1-2; clone size: .; CDR3 length: 15; V gene: TRBV30
CDR3 DNA: TGTGCCTGGAGCTCCACAGGGCGGAGTGGAAACACCATATATTTT; CDR3 protein: CAWSSTGRSGNTIYF; D gene: .; J gene: TRBJ1-3; clone size: .; CDR3 length: 15; V gene: TRBV30
CDR3 DNA: TGTGCCAGCAGCCCACAGGGCGGCACTGAAGCTTTCTTT; CDR3 protein: CASSPQGGTEAFF; D gene: .; J gene: TRBJ1-1; clone size: once; CDR3 length: 13; V gene: TRBV7-9
CDR3 DNA: TGTGCCACCGGGGGGGCGATGGGGACCGGGGAGCTGTTTTTT; CDR3 protein: CATGGAMGTGELFF; D gene: TRBD2; J gene: TRBJ2-2; clone size: .; CDR3 length: 14; V gene: TRBV7-2
CDR3 DNA: TGCGCCAGCAGCCAAGGACAGGGGTTGGATACGCAGTATTTT; CDR3 protein: CASSQGQGLDTQYF; D gene: TRBD1; J gene: TRBJ2-3; clone size: .; CDR3 length: 14; V gene: TRBV5-1
CDR3 DNA: TGTGCCAGTAGCGACCTCACAGGGAACTATGGCTACACCTTC; CDR3 protein: CASSDLTGNYGYTF; D gene: .; J gene: TRBJ1-2; clone size: .; CDR3 length: 14; V gene: TRBV19
CDR3 DNA: TGTGCCAGCAGTGGGACTAGCACCGGGGAGCTGTTTTTT; CDR3 protein: CASSGTSTGELFF; D gene: TRBD2; J gene: TRBJ2-2; clone size: many; CDR3 length: 13; V gene: TRBV6-4
CDR3 DNA: TGTGCCAGCAGTCCCGCTGGAGGGGCCTCGGGGCCCCAGCATTTT; CDR3 protein: CASSPAGGASGPQHF; D gene: .; J gene: TRBJ1-5; clone size: .; CDR3 length: 15; V gene: TRBV28
CDR3 DNA: TGTGCCAGCCGATTGCAGGAATTCGGAGGCGGTGAGCAGTTCTTC; CDR3 protein: CASRLQEFGGGEQFF; D gene: .; J gene: TRBJ2-1; clone size: .; CDR3 length: 15; V gene: TRBV6-5
CDR3 DNA: TGTGCCAGCTCACCGGTCGGAGCGGACCGAAACACCGGGGAGCTGTTTTTT; CDR3 protein: CASSPVGADRNTGELFF; D gene: .; J gene: TRBJ2-2; clone size: once; CDR3 length: 17; V gene: TRBV18
CDR3 DNA: TGCGCCAGCAGCCAAGATCGCCAGGGCAAACTGTTTTTT; CDR3 protein: CASSQDRQGKLFF; D gene: .; J gene: TRBJ1-4; clone size: .; CDR3 length: 13; V gene: TRBV4-3
CDR3 DNA: TGTGCCAGCACCGAGGGGAACAGGGTAACCGGGGCCAACGTCCTGACTTTC; CDR3 protein: CASTEGNRVTGANVLTF; D gene: .; J gene: TRBJ2-6; clone size: many; CDR3 length: 17; V gene: TRBV7-3
CDR3 DNA: TGCGCCAGCAGCTTGGCTCTGACAGGGCATAGCGATGAGCAGTTCTTC; CDR3 protein: CASSLALTGHSDEQFF; D gene: TRBD1; J gene: TRBJ2-1; clone size: .; CDR3 length: 16; V gene: TRBV5-1
CDR3 DNA: TGTGCCAGCAGGTCAGGGGGCCGAAACGAAAAACTGTTTTTT; CDR3 protein: CASRSGGRNEKLFF; D gene: TRBD1; J gene: TRBJ1-4; clone size: .; CDR3 length: 14; V gene: TRBV28
CDR3 DNA: TGTGCCAGCACCCGGACTGGAGCTGGCTACGAGCAGTACTTC; CDR3 protein: CASTRTGAGYEQYF; D gene: .; J gene: TRBJ2-7; clone size: .; CDR3 length: 14; V gene: TRBV27
CDR3 DNA: TGTGCCAGCAGTTCCAGCGGGAGTCTATTCAATGAGCAGTTCTTC; CDR3 protein: CASSSSGSLFNEQFF; D gene: TRBD2; J gene: TRBJ2-1; clone size: .; CDR3 length: 15; V gene: TRBV28
CDR3 DNA: TGTGCCAGCAGCTTACAAGGGGGCAGCGGCTACACCTTC; CDR3 protein: CASSLQGGSGYTF; D gene: TRBD1; J gene: TRBJ1-2; clone size: .; CDR3 length: 13; V gene: TRBV7-2
CDR3 DNA: TGTGCCAGCAGCCTACTTCCGCGCGGTAACTATGGCTACACCTTC; CDR3 protein: CASSLLPRGNYGYTF; D gene: .; J gene: TRBJ1-2; clone size: .; CDR3 length: 15; V gene: TRBV5-4
CDR3 DNA: TGTGCCAGCAGTCTTACTGCGAACACTGAAGCTTTCTTT; CDR3 protein: CASSLTANTEAFF; D gene: .; J gene: TRBJ1-1; clone size: .; CDR3 length: 13; V gene: TRBV6-5
CDR3 DNA: TGTGCCAGTAGTATTCAAAGAGGTCAGCCCCAGCATTTT; CDR3 protein: CASSIQRGQPQHF; D gene: .; J gene: TRBJ1-5; clone size: .; CDR3 length: 13; V gene: TRBV19
CDR3 DNA: TGTGCCAGTAGTATCCCCCGGGGGAATGAAAAACTGTTTTTT; CDR3 protein: CASSIPRGNEKLFF; D gene: .; J gene: TRBJ1-4; clone size: few; CDR3 length: 14; V gene: TRBV19
CDR3 DNA: TGTGCCAGCAGTCGGACAGGGGTACAGTCGAGCAATGAGCAGTTCTTC; CDR3 protein: CASSRTGVQSSNEQFF; D gene: TRBD1; J gene: TRBJ2-1; clone size: .; CDR3 length: 16; V gene: TRBV27
CDR3 DNA: TGTGCCAGCAGGCAGACGGGGACTAATGAAAAACTGTTTTTT; CDR3 protein: CASRQTGTNEKLFF; D gene: .; J gene: TRBJ1-4; clone size: .; CDR3 length: 14; V gene: TRBV27
CDR3 DNA: TGTGCCAGCTCACCACGAGGAGAGGGCTACACCTTC; CDR3 protein: CASSPRGEGYTF; D gene: .; J gene: TRBJ1-2; clone size: .; CDR3 length: 12; V gene: TRBV18
CDR3 DNA: TGTGCCAGCAGCGTATTGGGAGGGCTAGAGACCCAGTACTTC; CDR3 protein: CASSVLGGLETQYF; D gene: TRBD2; J gene: TRBJ2-5; clone size: .; CDR3 length: 14; V gene: TRBV9
CDR3 DNA: TGTGCCATCAGTGAGTCCTCCGGGACAGCGAATCAGCCCCAGCATTTT; CDR3 protein: CAISESSGTANQPQHF; D gene: TRBD1; J gene: TRBJ1-5; clone size: few; CDR3 length: 16; V gene: TRBV10-3
CDR3 DNA: TGTGCCTGGATAGGAGGGACTAGCATCGACGAGCAGTACTTC; CDR3 protein: CAWIGGTSIDEQYF; D gene: TRBD2; J gene: TRBJ2-7; clone size: .; CDR3 length: 14; V gene: TRBV30
CDR3 DNA: TGTGCCAGCAGCGTAGCTCGGGGACAGCGCACAGATACGCAGTATTTT; CDR3 protein: CASSVARGQRTDTQYF; D gene: TRBD1; J gene: TRBJ2-3; clone size: few; CDR3 length: 16; V gene: TRBV9
CDR3 DNA: TGTGCCAGCCGATTGGGACACAGAACAGCTAACAGCTCCTACGAGCAGTACTTC; CDR3 protein: CASRLGHRTANSSYEQYF; D gene: .; J gene: TRBJ2-7; clone size: .; CDR3 length: 18; V gene: TRBV7-8
CDR3 DNA: TGTGCCAGCAGCCAAGATCATAGCGGGAGCATGGGCGAGCAGTACTTC; CDR3 protein: CASSQDHSGSMGEQYF; D gene: TRBD2; J gene: TRBJ2-7; clone size: .; CDR3 length: 16; V gene: TRBV4-2
CDR3 DNA: TGTGCCAGCTCACCAAACACAGGGGGCGACTCTGAAGCTTTCTTT; CDR3 protein: CASSPNTGGDSEAFF; D gene: TRBD1; J gene: TRBJ1-1; clone size: .; CDR3 length: 15; V gene: TRBV18
CDR3 DNA: TGTGCCAGCACTGACCGCGGGGGTTTCTTCTTC; CDR3 protein: CASTDRGGFFF; D gene: TRBD2; J gene: TRBJ2-1; clone size: .; CDR3 length: 11; V gene: TRBV28
CDR3 DNA: TGTGCCAGCAGCCAGTCAGGGTCCTCTGGAAACACCATATATTTT; CDR3 protein: CASSQSGSSGNTIYF; D gene: .; J gene: TRBJ1-3; clone size: few; CDR3 length: 15; V gene: TRBV16
CDR3 DNA: TGTGCCATCAACGAGCGGGAGATGGCCTACAATGAGCAGTTCTTC; CDR3 protein: CAINEREMAYNEQFF; D gene: TRBD2; J gene: TRBJ2-1; clone size: once; CDR3 length: 15; V gene: TRBV10-3
CDR3 DNA: TGTGCCTGGAGTCAGGCGGGCGAGCAGTTCTTC; CDR3 protein: CAWSQAGEQFF; D gene: .; J gene: TRBJ2-1; clone size: .; CDR3 length: 11; V gene: TRBV30
CDR3 DNA: TGTGCCATCAGTGGGGGCGGGGAGAGTGAGACCCAGTACTTC; CDR3 protein: CAISGGGESETQYF; D gene: .; J gene: TRBJ2-5; clone size: .; CDR3 length: 14; V gene: TRBV10-3
CDR3 DNA: TGTGCCAGCAGAACCTTGGGGGGGTTAAATCCCTACGAGCAGTACTTC; CDR3 protein: CASRTLGGLNPYEQYF; D gene: TRBD2; J gene: TRBJ2-7; clone size: .; CDR3 length: 16; V gene: TRBV28
CDR3 DNA: TGCGCCAGCAGTCGGGACAGGGATACAGATACGCAGTATTTT; CDR3 protein: CASSRDRDTDTQYF; D gene: TRBD1; J gene: TRBJ2-3; clone size: .; CDR3 length: 14; V gene: TRBV5-1
CDR3 DNA: TGTGCCTGGAGGATGACAGTGATGAACACTGAAGCTTTCTTT; CDR3 protein: CAWRMTVMNTEAFF; D gene: .; J gene: TRBJ1-1; clone size: .; CDR3 length: 14; V gene: TRBV30
CDR3 DNA: TGTGCCAGCAGCGTAAGCGCCAACGTCCTGACTTTC; CDR3 protein: CASSVSANVLTF; D gene: .; J gene: TRBJ2-6; clone size: .; CDR3 length: 12; V gene: TRBV9
CDR3 DNA: TGTGCCAGCAGCCTTGGGGGGGGTCGGGCTGGAAACACCATATATTTT; CDR3 protein: CASSLGGGRAGNTIYF; D gene: .; J gene: TRBJ1-3; clone size: .; CDR3 length: 16; V gene: TRBV7-2
CDR3 DNA: TGTGCCAGCAGTGGTCTACTCTACGAGCAGTACTTC; CDR3 protein: CASSGLLYEQYF; D gene: .; J gene: TRBJ2-7; clone size: .; CDR3 length: 12; V gene: TRBV2